These 24 T cell receptor beta chains came from one sample sequenced in a study of blood T cells in healthy people across ages. The second PCR ran roughly 6 to 11 cycles with a sample-barcoded 5' primer and J-beta primers. TCRdb redid the calling of the 5' RACE reads with MiXCR, one entry per CDR3 protein. The data hold about 1.1 million distinct CDR3 sequences, with roughly two fifths observed a single time. Source material: blood. The receptors here all came from a man between 18 and 35 years old in good health.

This clonotype was observed a few times. The genes are TRBV4-2 and TRBJ2-7; perhaps TRBD2 as D (6 bases). Germline assignment: CDR1 LGHNA and CDR2 YNFKEQ. V lost 0 bases to trimming and J lost 5 bases, with 8 bases between them. CDR3 length: 13 residues. The CDR3, as DNA: TGTGCCAGCAGCCAAGATAGGAGGGACGAGCAGTACTTC. The encoded protein is CASSQDRRDEQYF.

V and J are TRBV4-1 and TRBJ1-2, with 7 positions matching TRBD1. Germline loops: CDR1 MGHRA, CDR2 YSYEKL. The ends lost 2 bases at V and 1 base at J; junction bases unmatched: 1. The CDR3 runs 14 residues. In DNA form, the CDR3 reads TGCGCCAGCAGCCAACACAGGGGTAACTATGGCTACACCTTC. As protein: CASSQHRGNYGYTF.

The sample holds many counts of this clonotype. The chain is built from TRBV7-3 and TRBJ1-5; possibly TRBD1 for D (5 bases). The germline CDR1 and CDR2 sequences are SGHTA and FQGTGA. V was shortened by 5 bases and J by 7 bases, with 12 bases between the two germline ends. This CDR3 is 13 amino acids long. CDR3 sequence: CASSLGVHQPQHF. CDR3 sequence (DNA): TGTGCCAGCAGCCTAGGGGTTCACCAGCCCCAGCATTTT.

This chain joins TRBV14 and TRBJ2-5; 15 nucleotides line up with TRBD2. V shed 2 bases and J 11 bases; nucleotides not matched to a gene: 18. CDR3 length: 19 residues. From germline, CDR1 is SGHDN and CDR2 FVKESK. CDR3 in DNA: TGTGCCAGCAGCCAAAGAATTCGGACTAGCGGGGGGGCCTATTATGAGCAGTACTTC. Protein sequence: CASSQRIRTSGGAYYEQYF.

This clonotype appeared many times. The V and J genes are TRBV12-3 or TRBV12-4 and TRBJ1-1; perhaps TRBD1 as D (6 bases). The CDR3 consists of 13 residues. Trimming took 4 bases from V and 1 from J, leaving 7 bases between them. CDR3 nucleotide sequence: TGTGCCAGCAGTTACAGGGCGAACACTGAAGCTTTCTTT. As protein: CASSYRANTEAFF.

This clonotype was seen a few times. This rearrangement joins TRBV5-1 to TRBJ1-1; 7 positions agree with TRBD1. V was clipped by 4 bases and J by 4 bases; unmatched bases: 7. Germline CDR1 reads SGHRS; CDR2 reads YFSETQ. The CDR3 totals 14 residues. CDR3 nucleotides: TGCGCCAGCAGCGTTGGACAGGATGGCACTGAAGCTTTCTTT. Translating it yields CASSVGQDGTEAFF.

This clonotype has more than one count but fewer than ten. The rearrangement uses TRBV20-1 and TRBJ2-6; no firm D call. This CDR3 has 14 residues. Germline CDR1 reads DFQATT; CDR2 reads SNEGSKA (reference sequence). Trimming stripped 2 bases from V and 2 bases from J, with 7 bases between. The CDR3, as DNA: TGCAGTGCTAGAAGAGGACCTGGGGCCAACGTCCTGACTTTC. Residues: CSARRGPGANVLTF.

V gene TRBV4-3 combines with J gene TRBJ2-5; tentative D call: TRBD2 (6 bases). Germline-derived CDR1 and CDR2 are LGHNA and YSLEER. The CDR3 is made up of 13 amino acids. The V and J ends lost 0 bases and 5 bases respectively, with 7 bases between them. CDR3 loop: CASSQERGETQYF. For the CDR3, the DNA is TGCGCCAGCAGCCAAGAACGGGGGGAGACCCAGTACTTC.

This chain connects TRBV4-3 to TRBJ2-2; D gene uncertain. Trimming removed 0 bases from V and 1 base from J, with 12 bases in between. Looked up from germline, CDR1 is LGHNA and CDR2 is YSLEER. This CDR3 has 17 residues. The CDR3 reads CASSQESATGNTGELFF. In nucleotides, the CDR3 is TGCGCCAGCAGCCAAGAATCGGCGACGGGGAACACCGGGGAGCTGTTTTTT.

The chain couples TRBV27 to TRBJ1-1, with D possibly TRBD1 on 5 matching bases. The CDR3 is 13 amino acids. Germline lookup yields CDR1 MNHEY and CDR2 SMNVEV (reference sequence). Trimming pared 8 bases from V and 5 bases from J, leaving 15 bases between. The CDR3 protein is CASGLGGSTEAFF. Written as DNA, the CDR3 is TGTGCCAGCGGCTTGGGGGGGTCGACTGAAGCTTTCTTT.

Ten or more counts support this clonotype. The chain has TRBV29-1 and TRBJ2-3; D is possibly TRBD2 (6 bases). Germline V gene data show CDR1 as SQVTM and CDR2 as ANQGSEA. With 3 bases removed from V and 6 bases from J, the gap between germline ends came to 16 bases. This CDR3 is built from 14 residues. CDR3 sequence: CSVEAGRLPDTQYF. The CDR3 DNA follows: TGCAGCGTTGAGGCGGGGAGACTTCCGGATACGCAGTATTTT.

The V and J genes are TRBV19 and TRBJ2-7; D perhaps matches TRBD2 (7 bases). V lost 3 bases, J lost 0 bases, and 12 bases lay in between. The CDR3 runs 15 residues. Germline loops: CDR1 LNHDA, CDR2 SQIVND (reference sequence). Here the CDR3 DNA reads TGTGCCAGTAGTATGGGGGGGCTGAGCTCCTACGAGCAGTACTTC. It encodes CASSMGGLSSYEQYF.

This clonotype was counted between two and nine times. This rearrangement joins TRBV20-1 to TRBJ1-2, with D perhaps matching TRBD1 (5 bases). V gave up 2 bases and J gave up 5 bases, with 15 bases separating them. The length of the CDR3 is 14 residues. CDR1 is DFQATT, CDR2 SNEGSKA, per germline (reference sequence). The CDR3 loop reads CSARREGLVYGYTF. The CDR3 coding sequence is TGCAGTGCTAGACGGGAGGGGCTGGTTTATGGCTACACCTTC.

This clonotype was counted only a few times. This chain uses TRBV3-1 with TRBJ1-2; D is possibly TRBD1 (5 bases). This CDR3 is 14 amino acids long. The germline V and J ends were trimmed by 2 bases and 6 bases, with 13 bases remaining between them. Germline-derived CDR1 and CDR2 are LGHDT and YNNKEL (reference sequence). This chain's CDR3 is CASSQIFGADGYTF. Here the CDR3 DNA reads TGTGCCAGCAGCCAAATCTTCGGGGCAGATGGCTACACCTTC.

This chain uses TRBV4-3 with TRBJ2-1, with a weak D call TRBD2 (6 bases). Trimming removed 0 bases from V and 2 bases from J, with 14 bases in between. CDR1 and CDR2 (germline): LGHNA, YSLEER. The CDR3 consists of 17 residues. The CDR3 DNA sequence: TGCGCCAGCAGCCAAGAAGGCGCGGGAAAACCCTACAATGAGCAGTTCTTC. This gives the protein CASSQEGAGKPYNEQFF.

This clonotype was detected only a few times. The chain combines TRBV19 with TRBJ1-1; TRBD1 matches at 9 bases. V dropped 10 bases and J dropped 4; count of bases not matched to a gene: 7. Germline CDR1 LNHDA, CDR2 SQIVND (reference sequence). This CDR3 contains 13 residues. This CDR3 is CATRQGEVTEAFF. The CDR3, as DNA: TGTGCCACCCGACAGGGGGAAGTCACTGAAGCTTTCTTT.

The chain recombines TRBV29-1 with TRBJ1-1, with a possible D match to TRBD1 (5 bases). This CDR3 contains 10 residues. Germline V gene lookup returns CDR1 SQVTM and CDR2 ANQGSEA. Trimming removed 4 bases from V and 10 bases from J, with 10 bases in between. The CDR3 sequence: CSVVGTAAFF. The CDR3 bases are TGCAGCGTTGTAGGGACCGCAGCTTTCTTT. The full variable domain, with the rest looked up from reference TRBV29-1 and TRBJ1-1, is SAVISQKPSRDICQRGTSLTIQCQVDSQVTMMFWYRQQPGQSLTLIATANQGSEATYESGFVIDKFPISRPNLTFSTLTVSNMSPEDSSIYLCSVVGTAAFFGQGTRLTVV.

This clonotype was counted a few times. The chain carries TRBV10-3 and TRBJ2-5; tentative D call: TRBD1 (6 bases). Per germline, CDR1 ENHRY and CDR2 SYGVKD. V lost 0 bases, J lost 4 bases, and 9 bases lay in between. CDR3 length: 14 amino acids. CDR3 loop: CAISESSGAETQYF. The CDR3 nucleotides read TGTGCCATCAGTGAGTCCTCAGGGGCAGAGACCCAGTACTTC.

This chain uses TRBV7-8 with TRBJ2-2; possibly TRBD1 for D (6 bases). The CDR3 loop spans 14 amino acids. V lost 4 bases and J lost 7, with 13 bases in between. CDR1 SGHVS and CDR2 FQNEAQ come from the germline V gene. CDR3 sequence: CASSSTGISGELFF. DNA of the CDR3: TGTGCCAGCAGCTCCACAGGGATCAGCGGGGAGCTGTTTTTT.

V and J are TRBV27 and TRBJ1-1; 9 bases map to TRBD1. Trimming took 3 bases from V and 1 from J; bases not matched to a gene: 6. Germline-derived CDR1 and CDR2 are MNHEY and SMNVEV (reference sequence). The CDR3 runs 16 residues. CDR3 sequence reads: CASSFRTGAANTEAFF. The DNA for the CDR3 is TGTGCCAGCAGTTTTAGGACAGGGGCGGCGAACACTGAAGCTTTCTTT.

The rearrangement joins TRBV20-1 to TRBJ2-1; 9 bases are shared with TRBD2. V lost 3 bases, J lost 7 bases, and 7 bases stayed unmatched. The CDR3 extends over 14 amino acids. Germline CDR1 is DFQATT and CDR2 is SNEGSKA (reference sequence). The CDR3 loop reads CSASPGLAPNEQFF. CDR3 sequence (DNA): TGCAGTGCTAGTCCGGGACTAGCTCCTAATGAGCAGTTCTTC.

The gene calls are TRBV4-2 and TRBJ2-3; D unclear. With 3 bases removed from V and 8 bases from J, the gap between germline ends came to 15 bases. The CDR3 sequence is 14 residues long. Germline V CDR1 and CDR2: LGHNA, YNFKEQ. The CDR3 here is CASSQRSAPSTQYF. The CDR3 DNA follows: TGTGCCAGCAGCCAGCGGAGCGCCCCCAGTACGCAGTATTTT.

There are many counts of this clonotype. The V call is TRBV27, the J call TRBJ2-5; D might be TRBD1 (5 bases). This CDR3 has 13 amino acids. Between the trimmed V and J ends, which lost 4 bases and 2 bases, there was a span of 8 bases. Germline CDR1 is MNHEY and CDR2 is SMNVEV (reference sequence). CDR3 protein: CASSSQGQETQYF. CDR3 sequence (DNA): TGTGCCAGCAGTTCCCAGGGTCAAGAGACCCAGTACTTC.

A few counts support this clonotype. The rearrangement links TRBV7-8 to TRBJ1-1; maybe TRBD1 (5 bases). CDR1 and CDR2 (germline): SGHVS, FQNEAQ. The CDR3 is 16 residues long. Trimming removed 0 bases at V and 1 base at J, with 12 bases between. In nucleotides, the CDR3 is TGTGCCAGCAGCTTAGCAGGGGTCCTAAGGAACACTGAAGCTTTCTTT. This codes for CASSLAGVLRNTEAFF.